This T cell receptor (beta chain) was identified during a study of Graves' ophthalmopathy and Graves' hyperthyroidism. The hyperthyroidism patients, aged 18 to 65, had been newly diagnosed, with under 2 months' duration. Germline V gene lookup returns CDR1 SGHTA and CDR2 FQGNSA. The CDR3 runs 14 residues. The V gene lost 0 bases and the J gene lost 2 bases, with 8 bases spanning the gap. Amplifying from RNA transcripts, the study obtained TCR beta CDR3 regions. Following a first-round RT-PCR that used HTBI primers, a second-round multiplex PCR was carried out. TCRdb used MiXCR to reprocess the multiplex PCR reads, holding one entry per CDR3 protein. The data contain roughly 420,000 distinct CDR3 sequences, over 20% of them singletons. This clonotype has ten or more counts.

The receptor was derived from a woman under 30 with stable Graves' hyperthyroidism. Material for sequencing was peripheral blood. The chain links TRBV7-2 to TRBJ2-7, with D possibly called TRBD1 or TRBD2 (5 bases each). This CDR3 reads CASSLARGPYEQYF. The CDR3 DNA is TGTGCCAGCAGCTTAGCCCGGGGCCCCTACGAGCAGTACTTC.